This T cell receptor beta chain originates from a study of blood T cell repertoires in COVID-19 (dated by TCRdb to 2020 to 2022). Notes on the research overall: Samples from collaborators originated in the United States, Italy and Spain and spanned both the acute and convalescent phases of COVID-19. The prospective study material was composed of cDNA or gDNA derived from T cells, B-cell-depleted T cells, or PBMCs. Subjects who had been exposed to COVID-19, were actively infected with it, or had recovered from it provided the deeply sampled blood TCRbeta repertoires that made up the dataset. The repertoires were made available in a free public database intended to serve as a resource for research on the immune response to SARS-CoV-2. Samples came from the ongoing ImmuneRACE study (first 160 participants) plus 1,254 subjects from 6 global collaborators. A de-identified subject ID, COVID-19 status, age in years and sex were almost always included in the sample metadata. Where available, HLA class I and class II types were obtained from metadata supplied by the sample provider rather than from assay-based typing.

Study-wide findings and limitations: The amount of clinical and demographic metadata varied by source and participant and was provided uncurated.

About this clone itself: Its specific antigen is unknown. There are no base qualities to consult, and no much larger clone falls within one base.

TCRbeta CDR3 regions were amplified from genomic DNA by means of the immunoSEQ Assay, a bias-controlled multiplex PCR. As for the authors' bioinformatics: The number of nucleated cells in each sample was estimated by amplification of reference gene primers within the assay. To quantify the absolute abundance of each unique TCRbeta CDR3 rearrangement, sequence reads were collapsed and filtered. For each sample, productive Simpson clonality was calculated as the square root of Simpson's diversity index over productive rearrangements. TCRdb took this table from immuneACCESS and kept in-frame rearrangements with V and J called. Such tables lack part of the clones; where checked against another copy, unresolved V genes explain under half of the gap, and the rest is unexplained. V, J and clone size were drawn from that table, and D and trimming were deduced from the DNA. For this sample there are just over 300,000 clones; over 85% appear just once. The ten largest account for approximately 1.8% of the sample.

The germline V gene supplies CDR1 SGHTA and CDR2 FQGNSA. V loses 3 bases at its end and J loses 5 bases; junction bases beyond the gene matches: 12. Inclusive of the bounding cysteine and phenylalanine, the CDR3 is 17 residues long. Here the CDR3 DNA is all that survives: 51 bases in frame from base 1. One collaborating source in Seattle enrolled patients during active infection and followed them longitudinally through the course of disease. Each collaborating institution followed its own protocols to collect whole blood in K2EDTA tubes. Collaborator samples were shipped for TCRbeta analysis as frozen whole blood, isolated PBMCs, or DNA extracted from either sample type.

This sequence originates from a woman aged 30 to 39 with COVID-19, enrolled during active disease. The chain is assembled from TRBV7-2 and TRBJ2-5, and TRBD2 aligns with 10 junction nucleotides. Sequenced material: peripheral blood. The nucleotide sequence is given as TGTGCCAGCAGCTTGGCGGGACTAGCGAGGGAGGGGGAGACCCAGTACTTC. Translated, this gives CASSLAGLAREGETQYF.